This section outlines one T cell receptor beta chain sequence together with its context. This sample is drawn from a study of STAT5B mutations in CD4+ large granular lymphocyte leukemia. The germline V gene encodes CDR1 ENHRY and CDR2 SYGVKD. This CDR3 region has 17 residues. J gave up 2 bases and V 7 bases, and 11 bases lay outside the gene matches. The assay was run at survey level. The method was immunoSEQ multiplex PCR; TCRdb's version includes in-frame clones alone and lacks a portion of them. The profile shows about 32,000 clones, 70% to 90% of them singletons. Sequencing input: CD4+ T cells from blood buffy coats. The sequence derives from a human donor in good health. This chain connects TRBV10-3 to TRBJ2-3, with TRBD1 identical over 11 bases. The CDR3 bases are TGTGCCATCAACACCCCAGGACAGGGGGCGCCCACAGATACGCAGTATTTT. Translating gives CAINTPGQGAPTDTQYF.